This T cell receptor beta chain was captured by sequencing in a study of blood T cell repertoires in COVID-19. Study summary: Sample material is recorded as cDNA or gDNA derived from T cells, B-cell-depleted T cells, or PBMCs.

The sample holds a few counts of this clone. Measured with immunoSEQ multiplex PCR; TCRdb has only the in-frame clones, and not every one. The repertoire holds about 160,000 clones, with around 84% as singletons. Germline CDR1 reads SEHNR; CDR2 reads FQNEAQ (reference sequence). Trimming took 5 bases from V and 5 from J, leaving 12 bases between them. This CDR3 is built from 14 residues. Sequencing was carried out using peripheral blood. The gene calls are TRBV7-9 and TRBJ2-2; no clear D. The sequence derives from a woman aged 80 or over with acute or convalescent COVID-19. CDR3 in DNA: TGTGCCAGCAGCCCTTCGACTGCAACCGGGGAGCTGTTTTTT. Residues: CASSPSTATGELFF.